This record concerns one T cell receptor (beta chain) sequence. CDR3 length equals 10 residues. Trimming stripped 7 bases from V and 6 bases from J, with 9 bases between. The V gene's germline CDR1 is DFQATT and CDR2 SNEGSKA (reference sequence). The data derive from a study of blood T cell repertoires in COVID-19. Across the study: COVID-19 samples, acute and convalescent, were from the United States, Italy and Spain. Sources were T cells, B-cell-depleted T cells, or PBMCs; the material itself was cDNA or gDNA.

Per the original data handling: Counts of nucleated cells, estimated from reference gene primer amplification, were obtained. TCRdb keeps only in-frame clones here, not all; method: immunoSEQ multiplex PCR. V, J and clone size derive from that table, while D and trimming were established from the DNA sequence. This table holds more than 60,000 clones, roughly 87% found once. The chain uses TRBV20-1 and TRBJ1-2; D not certain. The sequenced material came from peripheral blood. The clonotype was recovered from a woman aged 45-60 years with active COVID-19. CDR3 DNA sequence: TGCAGTGTTATGTCCCATGGCTACACCTTC. Its protein product is CSVMSHGYTF.